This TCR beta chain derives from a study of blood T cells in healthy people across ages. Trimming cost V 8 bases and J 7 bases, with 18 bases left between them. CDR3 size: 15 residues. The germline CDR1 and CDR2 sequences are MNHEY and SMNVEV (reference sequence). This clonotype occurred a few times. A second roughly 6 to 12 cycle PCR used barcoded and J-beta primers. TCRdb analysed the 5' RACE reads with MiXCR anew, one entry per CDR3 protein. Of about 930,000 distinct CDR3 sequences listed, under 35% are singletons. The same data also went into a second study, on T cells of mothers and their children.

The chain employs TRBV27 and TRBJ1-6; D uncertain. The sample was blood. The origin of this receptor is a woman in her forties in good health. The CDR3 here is CASYDTGSGNSPLHF. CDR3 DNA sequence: TGTGCCAGCTATGATACCGGCTCGGGGAATTCACCCCTCCACTTT.